A single sample gave rise to the 9 T cell receptor beta chains below, sequenced in a study of T-cell reconstitution after alpha-beta-depleted transplantation in children. Preparation of the TCRbeta library was carried out with unique molecular identifiers. TCRdb re-called the PCR reads with MiXCR, one entry per CDR3 protein. The sample shows about 640,000 distinct CDR3 sequences, roughly 15% of them seen only once. The material sequenced was PBMCs from the stem cell graft donor, taken from the stem cell graft. The receptors were gathered from a human donor who donated a stem cell graft to a child with acute myeloid leukemia.

This clonotype has only a few counts. This chain joins TRBV20-1 and TRBJ1-5; D is unresolved. V lost 6 bases and J 11 bases, leaving 20 bases between the germline ends. The V gene's germline CDR1 is DFQATT and CDR2 SNEGSKA (reference sequence). The CDR3 totals 13 residues. Written as DNA, the CDR3 is TGCAGTGCGGCGGAGACCGCCGTTCCCGCCCAGCATTTT. This encodes CSAAETAVPAQHF.

The chain carries TRBV30 and TRBJ1-2, with TRBD1 identical over 7 bases. V lost 2 bases to trimming and J lost 3 bases; unmatched junction nucleotides: 6. Germline values: CDR1 GTSNPN, CDR2 SVGIG (reference sequence). The CDR3 covers 14 residues. The CDR3 DNA reads TGTGCCTGGAGTAGATGGGACAGTTACTATGGCTACACCTTC. Protein sequence: CAWSRWDSYYGYTF.

This clonotype was seen at least ten times. V and J are TRBV20-1 and TRBJ1-4; no clear D. This CDR3 contains 14 residues. Deletions cut 6 bases from V and 3 bases from J, with 14 bases between. Germline V gene lookup returns CDR1 DFQATT and CDR2 SNEGSKA (reference sequence). CDR3: CSATLAGSNEKLFF. The CDR3 nucleotides are TGCAGTGCCACCTTGGCCGGATCTAATGAAAAACTGTTTTTT.

V is TRBV5-5 and J is TRBJ1-1, with D perhaps matching TRBD1 (5 bases). The germline gives CDR1 SGHKS, CDR2 YYEKEE (reference sequence). CDR3 length: 12 residues. V lost 8 bases, J lost 7 bases, and 15 bases lay in between. For the CDR3, the DNA is TGTGCCAGTATTCCTGGGACGGGTGAAGCTTTCTTT. Translating gives CASIPGTGEAFF.

In its sample, this clonotype was seen a few times. The rearrangement joins TRBV5-6 to TRBJ1-2; 9 nucleotides line up with TRBD1. Trimming took 4 bases from V and 8 from J; bases not matched to a gene: 9. The CDR3 is made up of 14 amino acids. Germline CDR1 reads SGHDT; CDR2 reads YYEEEE. CDR3 residues: CASSPDRGTGGYTF. For the CDR3, the DNA is TGTGCCAGCAGCCCCGACAGGGGGACAGGGGGCTACACCTTC.

This clonotype was observed a few times. This chain uses TRBV20-1 with TRBJ1-5; tentative D call: TRBD1 (5 bases). CDR3 length equals 14 residues. The ends were cut back, 6 bases at V and 2 bases at J, with 14 bases in the middle. The germline CDR1 and CDR2 sequences are DFQATT and SNEGSKA (reference sequence). The CDR3 bases are TGCAGTGCCCTGGGGGTGATCGGCAATCAGCCCCAGCATTTT. Amino acid sequence: CSALGVIGNQPQHF.

The table lists this clonotype with many counts. The DNA of the CDR3 is TGTGCCAGCAGTTACTCAGGTGACCTTAACTATGGCTACACCTTC. Translated: CASSYSGDLNYGYTF. This chain links TRBV6-5 with TRBJ1-2; D not certain. This CDR3 has 15 amino acids. Germline lookup yields CDR1 MNHEY and CDR2 SVGAGI. Between the trimmed V and J ends, which lost 0 bases and 1 base, there was a span of 9 bases.

This clonotype was seen more than once but under ten times. The V and J genes are TRBV30 and TRBJ2-7; D unclear. Deletions cut 0 bases from V and 2 bases from J, with 8 bases between. The CDR3 contains 13 residues. CDR1 is GTSNPN and CDR2 is SVGIG in the germline V gene (reference sequence). The CDR3 region has the DNA TGTGCCTGGAGTGTACTTGGACCCTACGAGCAGTACTTC. Translation: CAWSVLGPYEQYF.

This clonotype was picked up many times. The chain is built from TRBV20-1 and TRBJ2-7; 8 positions match TRBD2. Losses at the gene ends were 3 bases for V and 3 bases for J; bases not matched to a gene: 4. Germline V gene data show CDR1 as DFQATT and CDR2 as SNEGSKA (reference sequence). The CDR3 consists of 13 residues. Written as DNA, the CDR3 is TGCAGTGCTAGGACTAGCGCTAACTACGAGCAGTACTTC. This encodes CSARTSANYEQYF.